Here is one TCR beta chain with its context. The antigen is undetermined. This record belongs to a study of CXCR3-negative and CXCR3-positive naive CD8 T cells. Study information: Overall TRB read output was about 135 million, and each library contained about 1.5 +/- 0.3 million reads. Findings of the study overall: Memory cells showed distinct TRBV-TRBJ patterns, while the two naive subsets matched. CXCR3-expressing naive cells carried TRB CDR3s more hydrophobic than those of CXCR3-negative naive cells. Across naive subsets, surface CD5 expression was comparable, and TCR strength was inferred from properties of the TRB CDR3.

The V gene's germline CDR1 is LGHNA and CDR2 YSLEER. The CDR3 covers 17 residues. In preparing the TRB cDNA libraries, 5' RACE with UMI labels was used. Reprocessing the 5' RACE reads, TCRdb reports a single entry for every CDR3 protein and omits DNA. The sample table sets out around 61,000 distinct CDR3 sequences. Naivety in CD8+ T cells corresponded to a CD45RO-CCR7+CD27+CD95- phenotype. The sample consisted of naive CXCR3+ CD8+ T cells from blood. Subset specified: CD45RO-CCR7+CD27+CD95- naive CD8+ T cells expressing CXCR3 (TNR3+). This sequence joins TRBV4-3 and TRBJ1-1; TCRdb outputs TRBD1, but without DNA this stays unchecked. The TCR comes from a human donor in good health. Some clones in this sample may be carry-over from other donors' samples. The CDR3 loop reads CASSQDSRGHWQAEAFF.